A selection of T cell receptor beta chains follows, all from one sample in a study of shared clonotypes between healthy human individuals. Clones were sequenced by immunoSEQ multiplex PCR, and TCRdb holds only the in-frame ones, with some missing. The repertoire holds about 2.1 million clones, with roughly 93% as singletons. Sequencing was done on a sample of naive CD8+ T cells from PBMCs. The source is a young man in good health. Some clones in this sample may be carry-over from other donors' samples. The CDR3 runs from the conserved cysteine through the conserved F or W. A D gene is named only where the DNA matches it firmly. Size tells how often a clone was seen (once, few, many) or the class of an expanded clone, and some rows leave it out.

abundance	d_gene	v_gene	j_gene	CDR3nt	CDR3aa
once	NA	TRBV9	TRBJ2-5	TGTGCCAGCAGCGTAGATTTAGCCGAGCGGACCCAGTACTTC	CASSVDLAERTQYF
NA	NA	TRBV4-1	TRBJ2-7	TGCGCCAGCAGCCAAGAAGGGGTTTATGTGGGGGAGCAGTACTTC	CASSQEGVYVGEQYF
NA	NA	TRBV9	TRBJ1-1	TGTGCCAGCAGCCCCCGAGCGGTAGACACTGAAGCTTTCTTT	CASSPRAVDTEAFF
once	NA	TRBV7-9	TRBJ2-5	TGTGCCAGCAGCACCCCGGGTGGAGAGACCCAGTACTTC	CASSTPGGETQYF
NA	NA	TRBV9	TRBJ2-5	TGTGCCAGCAGCGTAGCGGGCCTGAAAAAAGAGACCCAGTACTTC	CASSVAGLKKETQYF
once	NA	TRBV28	TRBJ2-7	TGTGCCAGCAGCGGGTTTTTTCCGGGTGGGTACGAGCAGTACTTC	CASSGFFPGGYEQYF
NA	TRBD2	TRBV2	TRBJ2-3	TGTGCCCTCGGACTAGCCGCAGATACGCAGTATTTT	CALGLAADTQYF
NA	NA	TRBV4-1	TRBJ2-7	TGCGCCAGCAGCCAAGACGCCAGCGGAATCTACGAGCAGTACTTC	CASSQDASGIYEQYF
NA	NA	TRBV9	TRBJ2-1	TGTGCCAGCAGCGTAGCTACACGGGTGGAGTACAATGAGCAGTTCTTC	CASSVATRVEYNEQFF
NA	TRBD2	TRBV6-1	TRBJ2-7	TGTGCCAGCAGTGAAGTTGGACTAGCGGGCACCTACGAGCAGTACTTC	CASSEVGLAGTYEQYF
NA	NA	TRBV9	TRBJ2-7	TGTGCCAGCAGCGCGGGGAGGAGAGACTACGAGCAGTACTTC	CASSAGRRDYEQYF
NA	NA	TRBV29-1	TRBJ2-1	TGCAGCGTCGAAGGGGGAACCTTCTCCTACAATGAGCAGTTCTTC	CSVEGGTFSYNEQFF
NA	NA	TRBV7-4	TRBJ1-4	TGTGCCAGCAGCCCAAGTTCGACAGATAATGAAAAACTGTTTTTT	CASSPSSTDNEKLFF
NA	TRBD1	TRBV6-1	TRBJ1-2	TGTGCCAGCAGTGAAGCATGGATGACAGGGGGGGATGGCTACACCTTC	CASSEAWMTGGDGYTF
NA	NA	TRBV7-6	TRBJ1-3	TGTGCCCCGGGTCCCTGGGGAAACACCATATATTTT	CAPGPWGNTIYF
NA	NA	TRBV27	TRBJ1-2	TGTGCCAGCAGTATCGGACGGTCCTATGGCTACACCTTC	CASSIGRSYGYTF
once	NA	TRBV19	TRBJ2-4	TGTGCCAGTAGTATAGGAGTATGGGCAGTCGGACCCCAAAACATTCAGTACTTC	CASSIGVWAVGPQNIQYF
few	NA	TRBV27	TRBJ1-1	TGTGCCAGCAGTTGGGGACCGAACACTGAAGCTTTCTTT	CASSWGPNTEAFF
NA	TRBD1	TRBV28	TRBJ1-5	TGTGCCAGCAGCCTGGACAGGGGAGAGGATCAGCCCCAGCATTTT	CASSLDRGEDQPQHF
NA	NA	TRBV15	TRBJ2-7	TGTGCCACCAGCGAGAGACCGTGGGGGGCCTACGAGCAGTACTTC	CATSERPWGAYEQYF
NA	NA	TRBV27	TRBJ2-5	TGTGCCAGCAGTTTATCAGGCGGGTTGGAGACCCAGTACTTC	CASSLSGGLETQYF